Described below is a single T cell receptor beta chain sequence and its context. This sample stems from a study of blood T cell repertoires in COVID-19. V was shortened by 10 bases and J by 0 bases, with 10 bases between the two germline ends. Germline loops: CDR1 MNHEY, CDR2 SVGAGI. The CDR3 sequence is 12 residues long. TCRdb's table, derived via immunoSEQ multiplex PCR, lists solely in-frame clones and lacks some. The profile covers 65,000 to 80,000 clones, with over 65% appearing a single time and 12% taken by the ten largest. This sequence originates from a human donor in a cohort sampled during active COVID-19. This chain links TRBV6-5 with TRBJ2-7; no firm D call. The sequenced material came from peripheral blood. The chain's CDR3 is CATQPDSYEQYF. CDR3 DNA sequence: TGTGCCACACAACCCGACTCCTACGAGCAGTACTTC.